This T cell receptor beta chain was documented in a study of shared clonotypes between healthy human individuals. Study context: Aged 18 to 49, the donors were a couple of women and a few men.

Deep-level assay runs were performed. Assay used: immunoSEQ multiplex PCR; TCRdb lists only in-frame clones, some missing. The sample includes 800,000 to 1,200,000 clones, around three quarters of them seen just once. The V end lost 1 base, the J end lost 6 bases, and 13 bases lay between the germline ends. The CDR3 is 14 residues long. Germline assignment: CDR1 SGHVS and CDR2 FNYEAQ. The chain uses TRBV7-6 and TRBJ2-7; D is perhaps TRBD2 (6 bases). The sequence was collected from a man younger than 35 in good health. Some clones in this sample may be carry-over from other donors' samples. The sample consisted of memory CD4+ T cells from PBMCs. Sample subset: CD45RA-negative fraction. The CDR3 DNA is TGTGCCAGCAGCTTAGGGGGGGTTACCCCCGAGCAGTACTTC. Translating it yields CASSLGGVTPEQYF.